Below, 17 T cell receptor beta chains from the same sample are listed, as sequenced in a study of post-analysis software for immune sequencing data. Study outcomes and limitations: Patients had higher frequencies than controls of about 5 TRBV segments, including TRBV5-6, TRBV5-1 and TRBV20-1.

Antigens for these TCRs are unknown. Tagging with unique molecular identifiers was a feature of the TCR beta cDNA libraries. One entry per CDR3 protein, called by TCRdb with MiXCR from the PCR reads. This sample has under 650,000 distinct CDR3 sequences, with roughly 46% found just once. Sequenced input: blood. These TCRs come from a girl between 5 and 17 years old with multiple sclerosis.

The rearrangement joins TRBV19 to TRBJ1-5; D is undetermined. Trimming removed 3 bases at V and 8 bases at J, with 11 bases between. This CDR3 has 13 residues. Germline CDR1 is LNHDA and CDR2 is SQIVND (reference sequence). The CDR3 DNA reads as TGTGCCAGTAGTATCCTTTCTGTGGAGCCCCAGCATTTT. It specifies CASSILSVEPQHF.

This clonotype has just a few counts. The chain has TRBV4-1 and TRBJ1-2; weak D call: TRBD1 (5 bases). V was pared by 4 bases and J by 6 bases, with 18 bases between. The CDR3 consists of 15 residues. From germline, CDR1 is MGHRA and CDR2 YSYEKL. The CDR3 DNA reads as TGCGCCAGCAGCCTACCATCGAGGGACCCCCATGGCTACACCTTC. Encoded protein: CASSLPSRDPHGYTF.

The gene calls are TRBV7-3 and TRBJ2-1; D is unclear. Per the germline V gene, CDR1 is SGHTA and CDR2 is FQGTGA. Deletions cut 10 bases from V and 4 bases from J, with 20 bases between. The CDR3 is made up of 15 amino acids. DNA for the CDR3: TGTGCCAACCCCGGGCAGGACCTATTATACAATGAGCAGTTCTTC. Its protein product is CANPGQDLLYNEQFF.

This clonotype has a handful of counts. The chain has TRBV5-1 and TRBJ2-6, with 7 bases aligning to TRBD2. The CDR3 has 18 amino acids. V dropped 0 bases and J dropped 2; count of bases not matched to a gene: 8. Germline CDR1 SGHRS, CDR2 YFSETQ. The chain's CDR3 is CASSLGRGEFTGANVLTF. The CDR3 DNA follows: TGCGCCAGCAGCTTGGGTCGGGGGGAATTCACTGGGGCCAACGTCCTGACTTTC.

The rearrangement links TRBV4-2 to TRBJ2-3; 7 bases line up with TRBD2. Germline CDR1 LGHNA, CDR2 YNFKEQ. The CDR3 runs to 16 residues. J was trimmed by 4 bases and V by 0 bases; bases with no gene match: 7. CDR3 sequence: CASSQEGREISDTQYF. The CDR3 DNA reads as TGTGCCAGCAGCCAAGAAGGGCGGGAGATTTCAGATACGCAGTATTTT.

The genes are TRBV6-2 or TRBV6-3 and TRBJ2-1; 13 nucleotides align to TRBD2. Germline CDR1 MNHEY, CDR2 SVGEGT. Trimming took 6 bases from V and 9 from J; bases not matched to a gene: 11. The CDR3 extends over 16 amino acids. The CDR3 loop reads CASSQVLGLAGVEQFF. CDR3 bases: TGTGCCAGCAGCCAAGTGTTAGGACTAGCGGGAGTTGAGCAGTTCTTC.

This clonotype occurred once. V usage is TRBV12-3 or TRBV12-4 and J usage is TRBJ2-4; 9 bases are shared with TRBD2. J gave up 5 bases and V 3 bases, and 2 bases lay outside the gene matches. The CDR3 is made up of 14 amino acids. CDR3: CASSLRLAENIQYF. CDR3 nucleotide sequence: TGTGCCAGCAGTTTGCGACTAGCGGAAAACATTCAGTACTTC.

This chain connects TRBV20-1 to TRBJ1-2, with no clear D. CDR1 is DFQATT, CDR2 SNEGSKA, per germline (reference sequence). The CDR3 covers 16 residues. V lost 1 base, J lost 9 bases, and 24 bases lay in between. CDR3 nucleotide sequence: TGCAGTGCTAGAGCGTCCCCAGACGGTCCTATGAGGCGCTACACCTTC. Its translation is CSARASPDGPMRRYTF.

The J gene is TRBJ1-2, the V gene TRBV29-1, with 7 nucleotides matching TRBD1. The ends lost 7 bases at V and 6 bases at J; junction bases unmatched: 11. CDR3 length: 13 amino acids. Germline V lookup: CDR1 SQVTM, CDR2 ANQGSEA. DNA of the CDR3: TGCAGCGGGGGGACAGCGCCTAGAGATGGCTACACCTTC. Translation gives CSGGTAPRDGYTF.

This sequence joins TRBV25-1 and TRBJ2-1, with 15 bases fitting TRBD2. The J segment lost 4 bases and the V segment lost 5 bases, leaving 9 bases of the junction unmatched. The CDR3 consists of 18 residues. The germline V gene has CDR1 MGHDK and CDR2 SYGVNS. The CDR3 reads CASSRTSGGARVYNEQFF. In nucleotides, the CDR3 is TGTGCCAGCAGTCGGACTAGCGGGGGGGCAAGAGTATACAATGAGCAGTTCTTC.

The chain carries TRBV7-3 and TRBJ2-1; TRBD1 aligns across 9 bases. The CDR3 length is 16 residues. V was pared by 2 bases and J by 4 bases, with 6 bases of the junction left unmatched. Germline lookup yields CDR1 SGHTA and CDR2 FQGTGA. The CDR3 sequence is CASSLGDRALYNEQFF. CDR3 bases: TGTGCCAGCAGCTTAGGGGACAGGGCTTTGTACAATGAGCAGTTCTTC.

V gene TRBV2 combines with J gene TRBJ1-1; no reliable D call. Trimming took 6 bases from V and 5 from J, leaving 7 bases between them. Germline CDR1 is SNHLY and CDR2 is FYNNEI. The CDR3 is made up of 11 amino acids. The CDR3 DNA sequence: TGTGCCAGCAGGGGTTGGACTGAAGCTTTCTTT. This sequence encodes CASRGWTEAFF.

This chain connects TRBV12-3 or TRBV12-4 to TRBJ1-5; D might be TRBD1 (5 bases). The V end lost 5 bases, the J end lost 2 bases, and 16 bases lay between the germline ends. The CDR3 loop spans 16 amino acids. Here the CDR3 DNA reads TGTGCCAGCAGTCCCCGGGTGGACATGGGCAATCAGCCCCAGCATTTT. Amino acids: CASSPRVDMGNQPQHF.

This clonotype turned up a few times. The V gene is TRBV12-3 or TRBV12-4, the J gene TRBJ2-1; no clear D. Trimming stripped 3 bases from V and 6 bases from J, with 9 bases between. There are 13 residues in the CDR3. CDR3: CASSFSARNEQFF. CDR3 coding DNA: TGTGCCAGCAGTTTCTCAGCCCGCAATGAGCAGTTCTTC.

For this clonotype: Mismatch with germline at one junction end may stem from a read error. This chain uses TRBV5-5 with TRBJ2-1, with D unresolved. The CDR3 length is 13 residues. Per the germline V gene, CDR1 is SGHKS and CDR2 is YYEKEE (reference sequence). The DNA of the CDR3 is TGTGCCAGCAGCCCCTATCCTAACAATGAGCAGCTCTTC. This translates into CASSPYPNNEQLF.

This rearrangement joins TRBV24-1 to TRBJ2-5; D is possibly TRBD1 or TRBD2 (6 bases each). Trimming removed 4 bases from V and 9 bases from J, with 17 bases in between. Per germline, CDR1 KGHDR and CDR2 SFDVKD. CDR3 size: 14 residues. The CDR3 sequence: CATSDSQGWEAQYF. DNA of the CDR3: TGTGCCACCAGTGACTCACAGGGTTGGGAGGCCCAGTACTTC.

The chain recombines TRBV4-1 with TRBJ2-7; the match to TRBD2 covers 10 bases. V shed 4 bases, J shed 6 bases, and the junction held 9 bases outside the gene matches. Germline V lookup: CDR1 MGHRA, CDR2 YSYEKL. The CDR3 has 15 amino acids. The CDR3 reads CASSLAQRGGVEQYF. Here the CDR3 DNA reads TGCGCCAGCAGCCTCGCTCAGCGGGGGGGCGTCGAGCAGTACTTC.